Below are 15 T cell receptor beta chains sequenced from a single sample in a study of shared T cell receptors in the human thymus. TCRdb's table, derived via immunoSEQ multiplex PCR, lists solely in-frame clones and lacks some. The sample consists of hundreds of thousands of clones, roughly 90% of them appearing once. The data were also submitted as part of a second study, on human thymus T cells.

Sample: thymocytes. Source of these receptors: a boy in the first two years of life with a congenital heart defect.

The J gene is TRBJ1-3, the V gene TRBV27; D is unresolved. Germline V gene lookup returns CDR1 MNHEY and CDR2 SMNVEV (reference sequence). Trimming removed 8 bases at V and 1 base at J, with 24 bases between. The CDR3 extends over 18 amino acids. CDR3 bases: TGTGCCAGCCTGCTCACAATGGTGGCGGCAAGATCTGGAAACACCATATATTTT. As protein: CASLLTMVAARSGNTIYF.

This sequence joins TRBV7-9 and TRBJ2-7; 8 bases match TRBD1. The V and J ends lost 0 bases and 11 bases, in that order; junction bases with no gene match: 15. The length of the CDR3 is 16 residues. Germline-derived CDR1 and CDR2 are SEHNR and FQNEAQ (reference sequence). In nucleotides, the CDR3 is TGTGCCAGCAGCTTAGCGAGGACCCCCCGGACAGGGCAGAAGTACTTC. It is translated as CASSLARTPRTGQKYF. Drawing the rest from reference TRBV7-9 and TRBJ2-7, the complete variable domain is DTGVSQNPRHKITKRGQNVTFRCDPISEHNRLYWYRQTLGQGPEFLTYFQNEAQLEKSRLLSDRFSAERPKGSFSTLEIQRTEQGDSAMYLCASSLARTPRTGQKYFGPGTRLTVT.

CDR3: CSVRREVYEQFF. CDR3 bases: TGCAGCGTTCGCCGCGAGGTATATGAGCAGTTCTTC. The chain uses TRBV29-1 and TRBJ2-1; no firm D call. CDR1 is SQVTM and CDR2 is ANQGSEA in the germline V gene. This CDR3 spans 12 amino acids. The V gene lost 5 bases and the J gene lost 8 bases, with 13 bases spanning the gap.

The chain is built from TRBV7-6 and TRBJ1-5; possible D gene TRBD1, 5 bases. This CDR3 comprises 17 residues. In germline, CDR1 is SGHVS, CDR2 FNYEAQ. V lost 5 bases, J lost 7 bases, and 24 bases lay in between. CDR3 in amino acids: CASSLTGTVWKDQPQHF. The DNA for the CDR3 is TGTGCCAGCAGCCTAACCGGGACTGTTTGGAAAGACCAGCCCCAGCATTTT.

CDR3 residues: CASSLVHREVAGELFF. DNA of the CDR3: TGTGCCAGCAGCTTAGTCCACAGGGAAGTTGCCGGGGAGCTGTTTTTT. The chain recombines TRBV7-9 with TRBJ2-2, with TRBD1 as a possible D gene (6 bases). V dropped 1 base and J dropped 6 bases, with 15 bases sitting between them. The germline CDR1 and CDR2 sequences are SEHNR and FQNEAQ (reference sequence). The CDR3 has 16 amino acids.

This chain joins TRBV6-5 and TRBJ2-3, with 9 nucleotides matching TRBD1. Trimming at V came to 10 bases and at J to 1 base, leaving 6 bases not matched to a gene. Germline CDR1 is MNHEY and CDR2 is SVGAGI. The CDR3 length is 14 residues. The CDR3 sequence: CATNNRGRTDTQYF. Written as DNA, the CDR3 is TGTGCCACGAACAACAGGGGGCGCACAGATACGCAGTATTTT.

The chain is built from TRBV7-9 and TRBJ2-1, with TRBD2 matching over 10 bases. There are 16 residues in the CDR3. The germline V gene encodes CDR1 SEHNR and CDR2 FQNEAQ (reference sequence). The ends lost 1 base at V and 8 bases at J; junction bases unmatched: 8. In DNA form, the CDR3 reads TGTGCCAGCAGCTTAGGGGCGCTAGCGGGAGCCGATGAGCAGTTCTTC. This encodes CASSLGALAGADEQFF. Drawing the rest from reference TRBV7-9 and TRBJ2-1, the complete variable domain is DTGVSQNPRHKITKRGQNVTFRCDPISEHNRLYWYRQTLGQGPEFLTYFQNEAQLEKSRLLSDRFSAERPKGSFSTLEIQRTEQGDSAMYLCASSLGALAGADEQFFGPGTRLTVL.

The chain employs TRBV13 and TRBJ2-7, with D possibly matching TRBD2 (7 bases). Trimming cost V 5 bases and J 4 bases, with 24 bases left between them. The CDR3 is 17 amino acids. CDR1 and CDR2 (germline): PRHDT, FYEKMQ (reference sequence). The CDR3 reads CASSLLGQPRGGYEQYF. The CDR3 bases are TGTGCCAGCAGCCTTCTCGGGCAGCCAAGGGGGGGTTACGAGCAGTACTTC.

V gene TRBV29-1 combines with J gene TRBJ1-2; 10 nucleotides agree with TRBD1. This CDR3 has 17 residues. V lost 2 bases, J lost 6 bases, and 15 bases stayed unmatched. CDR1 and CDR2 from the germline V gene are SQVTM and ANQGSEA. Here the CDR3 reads CSVENYRDRGPRDGYTF. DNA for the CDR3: TGCAGCGTTGAAAACTACCGGGACAGGGGTCCCAGGGATGGCTACACCTTC.

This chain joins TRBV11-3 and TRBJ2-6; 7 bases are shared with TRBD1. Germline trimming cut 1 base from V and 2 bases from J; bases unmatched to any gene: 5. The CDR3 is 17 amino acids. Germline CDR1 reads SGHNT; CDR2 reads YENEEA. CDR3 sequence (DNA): TGTGCCAGCAGCTTAGCCAACAGGGGAGCTGGGGCCAACGTCCTGACTTTC. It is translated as CASSLANRGAGANVLTF.

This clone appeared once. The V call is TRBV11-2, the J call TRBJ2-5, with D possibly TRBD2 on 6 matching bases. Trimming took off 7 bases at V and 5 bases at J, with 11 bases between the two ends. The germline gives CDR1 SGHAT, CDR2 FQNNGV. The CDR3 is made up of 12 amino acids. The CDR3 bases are TGTGCCAGCACCCCCCGGGGGGAGACCCAGTACTTC. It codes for CASTPRGETQYF.

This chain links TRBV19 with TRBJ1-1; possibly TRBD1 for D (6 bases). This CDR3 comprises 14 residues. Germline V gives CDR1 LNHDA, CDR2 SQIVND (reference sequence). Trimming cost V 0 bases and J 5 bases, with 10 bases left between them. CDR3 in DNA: TGTGCCAGTAGTATAGAAAGGGGGGGGACTGAAGCTTTCTTT. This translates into CASSIERGGTEAFF.

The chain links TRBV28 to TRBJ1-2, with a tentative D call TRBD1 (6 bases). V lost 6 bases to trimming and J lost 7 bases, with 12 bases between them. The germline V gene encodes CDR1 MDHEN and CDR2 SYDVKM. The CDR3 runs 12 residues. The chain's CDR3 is CASRWGQTGYTF. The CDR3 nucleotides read TGTGCCAGCAGATGGGGACAAACTGGCTACACCTTC.

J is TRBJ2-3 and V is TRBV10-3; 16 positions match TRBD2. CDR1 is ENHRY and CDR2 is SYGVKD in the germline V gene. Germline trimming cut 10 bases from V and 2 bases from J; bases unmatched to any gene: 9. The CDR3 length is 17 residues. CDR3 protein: CASGTSGRASATDTQYF. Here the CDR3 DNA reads TGTGCCAGTGGGACTAGCGGGAGGGCCTCGGCCACAGATACGCAGTATTTT.

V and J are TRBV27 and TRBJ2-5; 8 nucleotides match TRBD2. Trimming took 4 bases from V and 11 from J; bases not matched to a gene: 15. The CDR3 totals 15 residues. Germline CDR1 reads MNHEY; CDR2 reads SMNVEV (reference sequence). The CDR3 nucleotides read TGTGCCAGCAGTTCTCCGGGACTAGGGGTCGGGGAGCAGTACTTC. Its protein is CASSSPGLGVGEQYF.